This T cell receptor (beta chain) derives from a study of cytomegalovirus exposure and HLA in healthy donors. This clone is medium-sized within its sample. Its target is unknown. General study results and limits: Testing in vitro showed three CMV-associated chains specific for CMV antigens. Altogether, 164 TCR beta chains were recorded as cytomegalovirus-associated.

The CDR3 length is 15 residues. In germline, CDR1 is SGHTA, CDR2 FQGTGA. Trimming shortened V by 5 bases and J by 8 bases, and 19 bases separated the two germline ends. PCR amplification relied on 60 Vbeta primers (plus 13 Jbeta primers). The protocol was immunoSEQ multiplex PCR, while the TCRdb copy is restricted to in-frame clones and leaves out a portion. The sample shows over 150,000 clones, approximately 75% of them seen only once. The receptor comes from a man aged 25 to 40 in good health and CMV-seropositive. Sequences were obtained from PBMCs. The chain combines TRBV7-3 with TRBJ2-1, with D possibly matching TRBD1 (6 bases). CDR3 sequence reads: CASSTVVGAGDEQFF. In nucleotides, the CDR3 is TGTGCCAGCAGCACAGTAGTGGGGGCTGGAGATGAGCAGTTCTTC.